These 8 T cell receptor beta chains share one sample of origin, sequenced in a study of cytomegalovirus exposure and HLA in healthy donors. The study ran its PCR with 60 Vbeta and 13 Jbeta primers. TCRdb's copy holds only in-frame clones and misses some; the assay was immunoSEQ multiplex PCR. The repertoire holds around 120,000 clones, about 80% seen once, with about 5% in the top ten. Sequenced input: PBMCs. All receptors derive from a man between 45 and 60 years old in good health and CMV-seropositive.

This chain links TRBV27 with TRBJ1-5; D is unclear. The V gene's germline CDR1 is MNHEY and CDR2 SMNVEV (reference sequence). CDR3 length: 14 amino acids. Trimming took off 4 bases at V and 2 bases at J, with 9 bases between the two ends. CDR3 bases: TGTGCCAGCAGTTCCCGGGAAGGCAATCAGCCCCAGCATTTT. This sequence encodes CASSSREGNQPQHF.

V and J are TRBV4-1 and TRBJ1-2, with a weak D call TRBD1 (6 bases). The germline V gene has CDR1 MGHRA and CDR2 YSYEKL. V lost 3 bases and J lost 5, with 13 bases in between. The CDR3 contains 14 residues. This CDR3 is CASSQRQVVYGYTF. The CDR3 nucleotides read TGCGCCAGCAGCCAGCGACAGGTGGTATATGGCTACACCTTC.

The chain has TRBV5-6 and TRBJ2-7; 7 nucleotides line up with TRBD1. The V segment lost 3 bases and the J segment 3 bases; nucleotides outside the gene matches: 3. The germline gives CDR1 SGHDT, CDR2 YYEEEE. The CDR3 length is 13 residues. The CDR3 loop reads CASSWTGYYEQYF. CDR3 sequence (DNA): TGTGCCAGCAGCTGGACAGGTTACTACGAGCAGTACTTC.

The chain carries TRBV5-1 and TRBJ1-1, with a tentative D call TRBD1 (5 bases). There are 14 residues in the CDR3. Germline CDR1 and CDR2: SGHRS and YFSETQ. V was trimmed by 4 bases and J by 2 bases, leaving 12 bases between them. The CDR3: CASSTTDRNTEAFF. The CDR3 bases are TGCGCCAGCAGCACGACAGACAGAAACACTGAAGCTTTCTTT.

The chain employs TRBV5-1 and TRBJ2-3, with D perhaps matching TRBD1 (6 bases). Between the trimmed V and J ends, which lost 0 bases and 4 bases, there was a span of 6 bases. The CDR3 runs to 13 residues. Germline CDR1 SGHRS, CDR2 YFSETQ. The CDR3 here is CASSLGQADTQYF. In DNA form, the CDR3 reads TGCGCCAGCAGCTTGGGACAGGCAGATACGCAGTATTTT. The full variable domain, with the rest looked up from reference TRBV5-1 and TRBJ2-3, is KAGVTQTPRYLIKTRGQQVTLSCSPISGHRSVSWYQQTPGQGLQFLFEYFSETQRNKGNFPGRFSGRQFSNSRSEMNVSTLELGDSALYLCASSLGQADTQYFGPGTRLTVL.

Remarks on this clone: The junction and the germline gene differ at one end; a read error may be behind it. This rearrangement joins TRBV5-1 to TRBJ1-2; no reliable D call. Germline CDR1 is SGHRS and CDR2 is YFSETQ. This CDR3 has 13 amino acids. CDR3 residues: CASSLQAHYGYAF. CDR3 nucleotides: TGCGCCAGCAGCTTACAAGCTCACTATGGCTACGCCTTC. Using reference TRBV5-1 and TRBJ1-2 for the parts outside the CDR3, the full variable domain is KAGVTQTPRYLIKTRGQQVTLSCSPISGHRSVSWYQQTPGQGLQFLFEYFSETQRNKGNFPGRFSGRQFSNSRSEMNVSTLELGDSALYLCASSLQAHYGYAFGSGTRLTVV.

V gene TRBV6-5 combines with J gene TRBJ2-7; 11 bases agree with TRBD1. The germline CDR1 and CDR2 sequences are MNHEY and SVGAGI. The junction had 4 bases not matched to a gene; V was cut back by 8 bases and J by 4 bases. The CDR3 is made up of 13 amino acids. The CDR3: CASGGTGGYEQYF. In DNA form, the CDR3 reads TGTGCCAGCGGAGGGACAGGGGGTTACGAGCAGTACTTC.

The rearrangement joins TRBV28 to TRBJ1-4; 9 bases line up with TRBD1. This CDR3 is built from 15 residues. The V segment lost 5 bases and the J segment 6 bases; nucleotides outside the gene matches: 7. The germline gives CDR1 MDHEN, CDR2 SYDVKM. CDR3 amino acids: CASSPTGGRYEKLFF. Here the CDR3 DNA reads TGTGCCAGCAGTCCGACAGGGGGGCGTTATGAAAAACTGTTTTTT.